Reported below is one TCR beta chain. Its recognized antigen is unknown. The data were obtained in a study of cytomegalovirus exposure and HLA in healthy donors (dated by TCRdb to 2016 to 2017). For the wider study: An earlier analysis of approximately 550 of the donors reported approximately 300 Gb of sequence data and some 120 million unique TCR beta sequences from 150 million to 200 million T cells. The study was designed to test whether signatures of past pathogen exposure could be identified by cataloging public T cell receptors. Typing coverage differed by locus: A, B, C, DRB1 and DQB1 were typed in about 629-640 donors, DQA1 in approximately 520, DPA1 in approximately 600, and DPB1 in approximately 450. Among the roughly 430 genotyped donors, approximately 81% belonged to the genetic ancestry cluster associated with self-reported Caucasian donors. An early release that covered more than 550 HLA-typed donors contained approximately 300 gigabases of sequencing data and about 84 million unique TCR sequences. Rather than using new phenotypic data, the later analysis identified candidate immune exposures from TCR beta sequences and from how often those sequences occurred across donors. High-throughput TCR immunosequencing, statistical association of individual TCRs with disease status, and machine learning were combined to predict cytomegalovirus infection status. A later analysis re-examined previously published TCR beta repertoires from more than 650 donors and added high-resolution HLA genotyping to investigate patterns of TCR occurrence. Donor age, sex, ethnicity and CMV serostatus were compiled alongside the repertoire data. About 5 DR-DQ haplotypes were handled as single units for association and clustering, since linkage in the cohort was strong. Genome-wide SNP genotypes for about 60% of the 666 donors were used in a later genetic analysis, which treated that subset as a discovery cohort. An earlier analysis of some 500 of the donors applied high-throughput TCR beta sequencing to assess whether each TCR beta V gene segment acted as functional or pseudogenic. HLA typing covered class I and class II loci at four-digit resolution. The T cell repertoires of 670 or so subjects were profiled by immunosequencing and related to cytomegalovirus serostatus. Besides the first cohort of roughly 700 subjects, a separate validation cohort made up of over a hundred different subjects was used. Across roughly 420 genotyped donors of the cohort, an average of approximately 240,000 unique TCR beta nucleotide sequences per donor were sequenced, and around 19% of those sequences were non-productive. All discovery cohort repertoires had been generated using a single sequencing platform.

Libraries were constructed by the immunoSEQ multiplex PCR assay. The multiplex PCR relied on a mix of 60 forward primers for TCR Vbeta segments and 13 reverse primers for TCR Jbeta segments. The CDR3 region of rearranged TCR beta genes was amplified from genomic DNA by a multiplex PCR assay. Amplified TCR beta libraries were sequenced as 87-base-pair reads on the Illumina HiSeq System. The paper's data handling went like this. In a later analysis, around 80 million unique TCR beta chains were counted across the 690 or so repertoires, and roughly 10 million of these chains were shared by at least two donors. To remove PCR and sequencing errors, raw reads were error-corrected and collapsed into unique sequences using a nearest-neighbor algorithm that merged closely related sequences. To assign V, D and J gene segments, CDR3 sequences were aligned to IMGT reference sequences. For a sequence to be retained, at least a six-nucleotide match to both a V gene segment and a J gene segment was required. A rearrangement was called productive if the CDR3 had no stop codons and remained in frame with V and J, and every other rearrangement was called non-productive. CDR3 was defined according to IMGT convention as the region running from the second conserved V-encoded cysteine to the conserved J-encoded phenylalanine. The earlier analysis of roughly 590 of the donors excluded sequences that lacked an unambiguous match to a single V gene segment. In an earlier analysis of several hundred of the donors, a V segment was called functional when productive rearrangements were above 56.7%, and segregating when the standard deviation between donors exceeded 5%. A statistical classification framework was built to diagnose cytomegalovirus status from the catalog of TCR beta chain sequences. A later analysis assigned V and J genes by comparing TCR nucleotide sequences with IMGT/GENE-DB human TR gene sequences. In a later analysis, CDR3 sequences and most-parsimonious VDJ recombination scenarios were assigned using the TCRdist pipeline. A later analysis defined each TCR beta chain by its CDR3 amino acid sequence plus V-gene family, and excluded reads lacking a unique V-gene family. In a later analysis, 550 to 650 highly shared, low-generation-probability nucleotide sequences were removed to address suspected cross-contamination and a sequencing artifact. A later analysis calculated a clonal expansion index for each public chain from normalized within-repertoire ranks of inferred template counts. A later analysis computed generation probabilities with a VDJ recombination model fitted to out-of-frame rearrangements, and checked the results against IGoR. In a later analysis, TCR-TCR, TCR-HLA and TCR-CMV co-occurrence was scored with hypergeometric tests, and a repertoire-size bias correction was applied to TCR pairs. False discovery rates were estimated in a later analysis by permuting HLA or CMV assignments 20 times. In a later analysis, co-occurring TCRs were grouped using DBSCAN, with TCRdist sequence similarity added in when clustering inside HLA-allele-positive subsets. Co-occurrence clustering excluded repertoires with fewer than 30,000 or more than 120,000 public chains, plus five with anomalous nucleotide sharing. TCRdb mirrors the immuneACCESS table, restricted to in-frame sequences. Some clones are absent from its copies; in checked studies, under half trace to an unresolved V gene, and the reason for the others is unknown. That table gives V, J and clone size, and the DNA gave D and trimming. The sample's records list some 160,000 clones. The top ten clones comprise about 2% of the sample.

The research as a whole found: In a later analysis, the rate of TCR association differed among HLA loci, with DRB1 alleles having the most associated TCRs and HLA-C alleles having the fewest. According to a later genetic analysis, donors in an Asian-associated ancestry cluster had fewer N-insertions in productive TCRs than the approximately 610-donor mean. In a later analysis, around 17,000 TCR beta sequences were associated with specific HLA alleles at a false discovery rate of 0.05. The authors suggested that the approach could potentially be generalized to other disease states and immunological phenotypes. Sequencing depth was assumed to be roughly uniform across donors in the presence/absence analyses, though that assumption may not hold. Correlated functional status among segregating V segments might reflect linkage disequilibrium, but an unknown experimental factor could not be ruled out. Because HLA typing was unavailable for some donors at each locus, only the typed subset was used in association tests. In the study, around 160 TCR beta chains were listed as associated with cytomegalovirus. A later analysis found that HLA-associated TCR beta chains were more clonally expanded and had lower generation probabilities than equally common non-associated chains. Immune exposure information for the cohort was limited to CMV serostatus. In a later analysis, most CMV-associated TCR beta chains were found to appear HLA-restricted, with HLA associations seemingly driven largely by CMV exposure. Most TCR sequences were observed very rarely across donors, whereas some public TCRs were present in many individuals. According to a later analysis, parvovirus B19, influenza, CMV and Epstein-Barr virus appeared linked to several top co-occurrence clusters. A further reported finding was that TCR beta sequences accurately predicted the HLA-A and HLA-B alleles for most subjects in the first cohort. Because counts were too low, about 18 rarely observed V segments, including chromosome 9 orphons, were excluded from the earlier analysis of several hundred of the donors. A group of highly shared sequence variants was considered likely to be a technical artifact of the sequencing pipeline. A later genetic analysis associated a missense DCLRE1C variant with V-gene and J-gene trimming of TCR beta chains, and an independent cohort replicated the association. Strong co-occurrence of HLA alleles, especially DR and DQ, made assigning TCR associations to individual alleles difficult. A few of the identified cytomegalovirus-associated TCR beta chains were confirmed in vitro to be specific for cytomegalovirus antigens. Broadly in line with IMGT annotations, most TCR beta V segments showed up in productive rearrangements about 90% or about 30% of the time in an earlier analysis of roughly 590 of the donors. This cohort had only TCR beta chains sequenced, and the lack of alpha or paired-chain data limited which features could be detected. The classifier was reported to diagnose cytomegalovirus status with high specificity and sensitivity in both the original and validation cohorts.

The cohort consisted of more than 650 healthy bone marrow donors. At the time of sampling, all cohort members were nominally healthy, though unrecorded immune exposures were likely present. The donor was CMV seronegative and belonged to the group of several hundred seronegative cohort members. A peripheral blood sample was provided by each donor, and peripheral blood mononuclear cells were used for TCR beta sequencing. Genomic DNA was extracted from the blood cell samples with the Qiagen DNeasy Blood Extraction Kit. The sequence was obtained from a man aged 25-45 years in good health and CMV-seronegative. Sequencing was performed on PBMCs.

The DNA is TGTGCCAGCTCACCAAATAGGTCGGGCTCTGGAAACACCATATATTTT. Its amino acids are CASSPNRSGSGNTIYF. This sequence uses TRBV18 and TRBJ1-3, with an unclear D gene assignment. From the cysteine up to the phenylalanine, the CDR3 has a length of 16 residues. Of all the DNA, just the CDR3 is kept, 48 bases in frame from base 1. V is pared back by 2 bases and J by 0 bases, with 11 bases lying between the germline termini. Reading the germline V gene gives CDR1 KGHSH and CDR2 LQKENI.